The TCR beta chain under discussion was sequenced for a study of blood T cell repertoires in COVID-19. In the authors' workflow: Estimated nucleated cell counts came from reference gene primer amplification. The assay was immunoSEQ multiplex PCR, and TCRdb's table has in-frame clones only and misses some. That table furnishes V, J and clone size, whereas the DNA furnished D and trimming. The sample lists 35,000 to 50,000 clones; 80% to 90% were seen once. The CDR3 length is 14 residues. V lost 1 base and J lost 3, with 8 bases in between. Germline V gene sequence: CDR1 SGHKS, CDR2 YYEKEE (reference sequence).

The chain is built from TRBV5-5 and TRBJ1-5; D not certain. This receptor was obtained from a woman older than 75 with acute or convalescent COVID-19. The specimen sequenced was peripheral blood. Written as DNA, the CDR3 is TGTGCCAGCAGCTTGTGGCAGGACAATCAGCCCCAGCATTTT. It yields the protein CASSLWQDNQPQHF.